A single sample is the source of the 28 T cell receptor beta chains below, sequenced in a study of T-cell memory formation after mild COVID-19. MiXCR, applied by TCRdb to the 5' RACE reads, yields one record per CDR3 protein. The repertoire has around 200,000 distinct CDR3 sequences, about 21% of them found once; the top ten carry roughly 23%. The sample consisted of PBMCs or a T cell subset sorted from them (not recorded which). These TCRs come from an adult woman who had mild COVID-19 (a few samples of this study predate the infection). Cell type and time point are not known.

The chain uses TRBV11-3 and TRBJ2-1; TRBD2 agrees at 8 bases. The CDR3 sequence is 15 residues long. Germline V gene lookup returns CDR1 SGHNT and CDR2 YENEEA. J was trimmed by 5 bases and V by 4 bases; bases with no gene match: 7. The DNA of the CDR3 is TGTGCCAGCAGCTCTCCGGGACTAGGGAACAATGAGCAGTTCTTC. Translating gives CASSSPGLGNNEQFF.

DNA for the CDR3: TGTGCCACCAGTGACCAGGATGGCGCTGAAGCTTTCTTT. Translating gives CATSDQDGAEAFF. The rearrangement uses TRBV24-1 and TRBJ1-1; unclear D gene. Trimming pared 4 bases from V and 6 bases from J, leaving 11 bases between. The CDR3 is 13 amino acids. Germline CDR1 reads KGHDR; CDR2 reads SFDVKD.

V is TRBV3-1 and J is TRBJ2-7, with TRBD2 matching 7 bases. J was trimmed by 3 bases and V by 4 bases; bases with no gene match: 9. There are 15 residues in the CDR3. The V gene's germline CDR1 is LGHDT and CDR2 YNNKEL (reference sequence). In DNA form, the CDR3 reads TGTGCCAGCAGCCCCGGAAGCGGGGAATACTACGAGCAGTACTTC. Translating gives CASSPGSGEYYEQYF.

The CDR3 bases are TGTGCCAGTAGCATATCAGGGCAGGGGGCCTACGAGCAGTACTTC. Its translation is CASSISGQGAYEQYF. The J gene is TRBJ2-7, the V gene TRBV19, with 7 bases identical to TRBD1. In germline, CDR1 is LNHDA, CDR2 SQIVND (reference sequence). The CDR3 loop spans 15 amino acids. V lost 6 bases and J lost 2; bases outside the gene matches: 10.

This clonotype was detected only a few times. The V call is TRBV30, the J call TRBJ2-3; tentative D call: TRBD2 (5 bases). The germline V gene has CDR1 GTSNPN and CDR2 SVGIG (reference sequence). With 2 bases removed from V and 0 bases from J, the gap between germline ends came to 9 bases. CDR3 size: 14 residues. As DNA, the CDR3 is TGTGCCTGGAGTCAGAGCGGTAGCACAGATACGCAGTATTTT. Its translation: CAWSQSGSTDTQYF.

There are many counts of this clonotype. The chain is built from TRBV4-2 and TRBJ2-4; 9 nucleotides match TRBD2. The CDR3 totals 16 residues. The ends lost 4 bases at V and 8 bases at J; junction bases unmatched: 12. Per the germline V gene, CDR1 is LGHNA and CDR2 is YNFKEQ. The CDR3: CASSPSYSGSTDIQYF. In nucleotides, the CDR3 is TGTGCCAGCAGCCCATCCTATAGCGGGAGTACGGACATTCAGTACTTC.

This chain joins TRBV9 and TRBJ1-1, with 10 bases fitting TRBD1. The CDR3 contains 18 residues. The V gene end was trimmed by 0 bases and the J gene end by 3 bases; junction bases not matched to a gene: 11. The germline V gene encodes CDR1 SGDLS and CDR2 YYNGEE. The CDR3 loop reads CASSVGSETGGGDTEAFF. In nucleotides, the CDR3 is TGTGCCAGCAGCGTAGGATCGGAGACAGGGGGCGGGGACACTGAAGCTTTCTTT.

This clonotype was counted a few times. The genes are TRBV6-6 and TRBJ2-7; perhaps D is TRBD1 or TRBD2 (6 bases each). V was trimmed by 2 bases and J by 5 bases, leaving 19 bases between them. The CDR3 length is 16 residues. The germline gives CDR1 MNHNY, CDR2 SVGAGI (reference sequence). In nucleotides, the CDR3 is TGTGCCAGCAGTTACGGCACAAGGGGGGCATGGAACGAGCAGTACTTC. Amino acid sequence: CASSYGTRGAWNEQYF.

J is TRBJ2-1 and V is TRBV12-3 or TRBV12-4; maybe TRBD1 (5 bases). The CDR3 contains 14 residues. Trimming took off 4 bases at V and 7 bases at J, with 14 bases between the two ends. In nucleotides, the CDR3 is TGTGCCAGCAGTTCGGTGGGGCTGGGGAATGAGCAGTTCTTC. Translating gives CASSSVGLGNEQFF.

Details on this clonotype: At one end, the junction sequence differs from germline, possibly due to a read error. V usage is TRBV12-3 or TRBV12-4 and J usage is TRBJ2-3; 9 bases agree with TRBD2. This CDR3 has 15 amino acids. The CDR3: CASTLSGRRRDTQYF. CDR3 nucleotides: TGTGCCAGCACTTTAAGCGGGAGGAGGCGAGATACGCAGTATTTT.

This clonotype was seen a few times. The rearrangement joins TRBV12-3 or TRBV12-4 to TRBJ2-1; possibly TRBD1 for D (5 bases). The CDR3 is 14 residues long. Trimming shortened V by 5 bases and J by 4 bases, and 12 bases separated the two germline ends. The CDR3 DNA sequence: TGTGCCAGCAGTATACCAGGGTTGTACAATGAGCAGTTCTTC. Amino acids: CASSIPGLYNEQFF.

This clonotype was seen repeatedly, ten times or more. CDR3 loop: CASSVGGSSYEQYF. DNA of the CDR3: TGTGCCAGCAGCGTAGGCGGGAGCTCCTACGAGCAGTACTTC. This chain joins TRBV9 and TRBJ2-7; 7 bases fit TRBD2. The CDR3 sequence is 14 residues long. J lost 0 bases, V lost 0 bases, and 0 bases had no gene match. CDR1 SGDLS and CDR2 YYNGEE come from the germline V gene. Combining the CDR3 with reference TRBV9 and TRBJ2-7 gives the whole variable domain DSGVTQTPKHLITATGQRVTLRCSPRSGDLSVYWYQQSLDQGLQFLIQYYNGEERAKGNILERFSAQQFPDLHSELNLSSLELGDSALYFCASSVGGSSYEQYFGPGTRLTVT.

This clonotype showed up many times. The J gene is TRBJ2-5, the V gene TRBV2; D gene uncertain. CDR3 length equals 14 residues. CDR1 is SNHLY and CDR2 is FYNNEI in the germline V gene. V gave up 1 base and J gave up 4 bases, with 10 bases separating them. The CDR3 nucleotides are TGTGCCAGCAGTGAAGGGCTCCCAGGAGAGACCCAGTACTTC. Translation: CASSEGLPGETQYF.

The CDR3 loop reads CASKQGVKTEAFF. DNA for the CDR3: TGTGCCAGCAAACAGGGGGTAAAAACTGAAGCTTTCTTT. The chain uses TRBV6-5 and TRBJ1-1; 8 bases are shared with TRBD1. Germline CDR1 MNHEY, CDR2 SVGAGI. With V trimmed by 7 bases and J by 5 bases, 6 bases remained unmatched. This CDR3 is 13 amino acids long.

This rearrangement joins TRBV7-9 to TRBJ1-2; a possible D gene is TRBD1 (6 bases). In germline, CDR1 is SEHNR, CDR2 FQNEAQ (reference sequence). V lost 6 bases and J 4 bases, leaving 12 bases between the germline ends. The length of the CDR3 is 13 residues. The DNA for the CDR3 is TGTGCCAGCAGTTCAGGGGCCCTCTATGGCTACACCTTC. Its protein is CASSSGALYGYTF.

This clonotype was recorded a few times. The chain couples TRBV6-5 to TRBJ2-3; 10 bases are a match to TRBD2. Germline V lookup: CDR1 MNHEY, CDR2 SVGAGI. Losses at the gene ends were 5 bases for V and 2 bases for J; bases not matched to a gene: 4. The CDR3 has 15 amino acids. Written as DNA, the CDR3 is TGTGCCAGCAGTGTAAGCGGGGGGGCCACAGATACGCAGTATTTT. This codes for CASSVSGGATDTQYF.

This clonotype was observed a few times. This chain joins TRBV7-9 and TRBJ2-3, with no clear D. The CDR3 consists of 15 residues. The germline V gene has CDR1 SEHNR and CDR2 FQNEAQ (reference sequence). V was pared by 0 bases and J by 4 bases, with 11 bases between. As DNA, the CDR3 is TGTGCCAGCAGCTTAGCGGGGTCCGTGGCAGATACGCAGTATTTT. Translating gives CASSLAGSVADTQYF.

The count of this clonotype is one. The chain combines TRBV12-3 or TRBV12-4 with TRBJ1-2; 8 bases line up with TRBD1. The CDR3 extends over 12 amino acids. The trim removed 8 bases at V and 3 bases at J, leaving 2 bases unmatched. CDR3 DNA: TGTGCCAGCCGGGGACAGGACTATGGCTACACCTTC. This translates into CASRGQDYGYTF.

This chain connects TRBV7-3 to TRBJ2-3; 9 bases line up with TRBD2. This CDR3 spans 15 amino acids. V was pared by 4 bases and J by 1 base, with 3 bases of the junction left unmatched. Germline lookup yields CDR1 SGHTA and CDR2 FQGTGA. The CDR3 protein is CASSWGLAGTDTQYF. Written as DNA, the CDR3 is TGTGCCAGCAGCTGGGGACTAGCTGGCACAGATACGCAGTATTTT.

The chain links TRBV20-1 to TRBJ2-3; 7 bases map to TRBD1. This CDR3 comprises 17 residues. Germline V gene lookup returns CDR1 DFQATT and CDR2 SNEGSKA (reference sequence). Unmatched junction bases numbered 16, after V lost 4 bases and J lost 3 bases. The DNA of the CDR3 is TGCAGTGCTACCCTTGAACAGGGGTCGGATTGGACAGATACGCAGTATTTT. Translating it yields CSATLEQGSDWTDTQYF.

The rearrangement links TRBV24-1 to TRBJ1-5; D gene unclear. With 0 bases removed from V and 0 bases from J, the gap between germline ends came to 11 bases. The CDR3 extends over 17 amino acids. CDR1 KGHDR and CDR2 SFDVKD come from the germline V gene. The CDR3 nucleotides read TGTGCCACCAGTGATTTGATGTCAGTGGATAGCAATCAGCCCCAGCATTTT. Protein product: CATSDLMSVDSNQPQHF.

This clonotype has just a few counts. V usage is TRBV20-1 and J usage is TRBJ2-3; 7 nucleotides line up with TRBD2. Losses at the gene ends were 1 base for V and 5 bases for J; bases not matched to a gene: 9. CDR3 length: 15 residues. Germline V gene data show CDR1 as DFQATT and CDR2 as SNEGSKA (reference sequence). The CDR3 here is CSARGRGSARDTQYF. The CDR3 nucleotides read TGCAGTGCTAGAGGGCGCGGGAGTGCTAGAGATACGCAGTATTTT.

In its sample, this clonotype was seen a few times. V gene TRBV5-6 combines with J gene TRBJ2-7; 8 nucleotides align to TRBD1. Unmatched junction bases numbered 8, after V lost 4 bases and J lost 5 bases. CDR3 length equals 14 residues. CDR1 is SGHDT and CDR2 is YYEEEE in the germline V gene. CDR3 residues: CASSILDRVHEQYF. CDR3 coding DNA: TGTGCCAGCAGCATCTTGGACAGGGTCCACGAGCAGTACTTC.

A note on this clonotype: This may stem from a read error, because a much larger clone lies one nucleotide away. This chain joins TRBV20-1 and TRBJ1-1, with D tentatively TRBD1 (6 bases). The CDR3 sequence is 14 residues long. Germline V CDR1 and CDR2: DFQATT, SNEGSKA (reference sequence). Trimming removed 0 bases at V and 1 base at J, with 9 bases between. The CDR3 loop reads CSAREPGQNTEAFF. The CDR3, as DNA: TGCAGTGCTAGAGAACCGGGACAGAACACTGAAGCTTTCTTT.

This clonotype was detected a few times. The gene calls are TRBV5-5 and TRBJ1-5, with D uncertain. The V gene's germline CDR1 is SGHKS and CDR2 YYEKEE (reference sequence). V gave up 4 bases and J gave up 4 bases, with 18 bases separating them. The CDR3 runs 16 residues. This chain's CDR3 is CASSPGLWSSNQPQHF. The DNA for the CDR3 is TGTGCCAGCAGCCCGGGATTGTGGAGCTCAAATCAGCCCCAGCATTTT. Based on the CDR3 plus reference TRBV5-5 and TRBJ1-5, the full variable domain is DAGVTQSPTHLIKTRGQQVTLRCSPISGHKSVSWYQQVLGQGPQFIFQYYEKEERGRGNFPDRFSARQFPNYSSELNVNALLLGDSALYLCASSPGLWSSNQPQHFGDGTRLSIL.

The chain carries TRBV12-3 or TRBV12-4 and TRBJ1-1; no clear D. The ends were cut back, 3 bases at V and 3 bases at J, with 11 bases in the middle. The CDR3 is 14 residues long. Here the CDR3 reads CASSFGNGDTEAFF. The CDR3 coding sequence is TGTGCCAGCAGTTTCGGTAACGGGGACACTGAAGCTTTCTTT.

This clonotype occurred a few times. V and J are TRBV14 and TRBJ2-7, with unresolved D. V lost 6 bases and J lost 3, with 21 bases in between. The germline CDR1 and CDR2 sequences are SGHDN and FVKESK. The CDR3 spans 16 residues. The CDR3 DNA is TGTGCCAGCAGTCGAGAAATGGGCGCAACGGACTACGAGCAGTACTTC. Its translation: CASSREMGATDYEQYF.

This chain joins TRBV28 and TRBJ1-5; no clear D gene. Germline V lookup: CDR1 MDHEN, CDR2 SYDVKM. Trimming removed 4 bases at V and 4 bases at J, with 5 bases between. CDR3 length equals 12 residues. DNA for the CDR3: TGTGCCAGCAGTTATGGGAATCAGCCCCAGCATTTT. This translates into CASSYGNQPQHF.